These T cell receptor beta chains were read from a single sample in a study of cytomegalovirus exposure and HLA in healthy donors. Assay: immunoSEQ multiplex PCR; the TCRdb copy retains only in-frame clones and omits some. This table holds roughly 230,000 clones, 80% to 90% found once. The sequencing sample was made of PBMCs. The receptors were sampled from a girl under 10 years old in good health and CMV-seronegative. CDR3s include the opening cysteine and the closing phenylalanine or tryptophan. A D gene is named only where the DNA matches it firmly. The listing skips clone size in some rows; elsewhere it reads once, few, many or a size class.

v_call: TRBV27
clone_size: .
j_call: TRBJ2-1
d_call: TRBD2
cdr3_aa: CASSLERDTDEQFF
cdr3_nt: TGTGCCAGCAGTTTAGAGCGGGATACTGATGAGCAGTTCTTC

v_call: TRBV25-1
clone_size: .
j_call: TRBJ1-4
d_call: .
cdr3_aa: CASSGTNEKLFF
cdr3_nt: TGTGCCAGCAGTGGGACAAATGAAAAACTGTTTTTT

v_call: TRBV10-3
clone_size: .
j_call: TRBJ1-3
d_call: .
cdr3_aa: CAIRGDKPGNTIYF
cdr3_nt: TGTGCCATCAGGGGAGACAAGCCTGGAAACACCATATATTTT

v_call: TRBV4-2
clone_size: .
j_call: TRBJ1-3
d_call: .
cdr3_aa: CASSQDGGGSGNTIYF
cdr3_nt: TGTGCCAGCAGCCAAGACGGCGGGGGATCCGGAAACACCATATATTTT

v_call: TRBV4-1
clone_size: .
j_call: TRBJ1-6
d_call: .
cdr3_aa: CASSHGPGVYNSPLHF
cdr3_nt: TGCGCCAGCAGCCACGGCCCCGGGGTTTATAATTCACCCCTCCACTTT

v_call: TRBV2
clone_size: .
j_call: TRBJ2-5
d_call: TRBD2
cdr3_aa: CASLLAGTETQYF
cdr3_nt: TGTGCCAGCTTACTAGCGGGAACGGAGACCCAGTACTTC

v_call: TRBV10-2
clone_size: .
j_call: TRBJ2-7
d_call: TRBD2
cdr3_aa: CASTPSGRSVGQYF
cdr3_nt: TGCGCCAGCACCCCTAGCGGGAGGAGTGTCGGGCAGTACTTC

v_call: TRBV27
clone_size: once
j_call: TRBJ2-7
d_call: .
cdr3_aa: CASILSYEQYF
cdr3_nt: TGTGCCAGCATCCTCTCCTACGAGCAGTACTTC

v_call: TRBV11-2
clone_size: few
j_call: TRBJ1-3
d_call: .
cdr3_aa: CASSSRRSTGAGNTIYF
cdr3_nt: TGTGCCAGCAGCTCCCGCCGCTCGACAGGAGCAGGAAACACCATATATTTT

v_call: TRBV6-5
clone_size: .
j_call: TRBJ1-6
d_call: .
cdr3_aa: CASSYSKKRAASPLHF
cdr3_nt: TGTGCCAGCAGTTACTCGAAGAAGAGGGCCGCCTCACCCCTCCACTTT

v_call: TRBV30
clone_size: .
j_call: TRBJ1-4
d_call: TRBD1
cdr3_aa: CAWSEGAREKLFF
cdr3_nt: TGTGCCTGGAGTGAGGGGGCAAGGGAAAAACTGTTTTTT

v_call: TRBV27
clone_size: .
j_call: TRBJ2-2
d_call: TRBD1
cdr3_aa: CASTRDRVNTGELFF
cdr3_nt: TGTGCCAGCACTCGGGACAGGGTGAACACCGGGGAGCTGTTTTTT

v_call: TRBV6-5
clone_size: .
j_call: TRBJ2-5
d_call: TRBD1
cdr3_aa: CASSQWTGDLETQYF
cdr3_nt: TGTGCCAGCAGCCAATGGACAGGGGATTTGGAGACCCAGTACTTC

v_call: TRBV19
clone_size: .
j_call: TRBJ2-1
d_call: TRBD2
cdr3_aa: CASSTIAGFGEQFF
cdr3_nt: TGTGCCAGTAGTACGATAGCGGGGTTTGGGGAGCAGTTCTTC

v_call: TRBV2
clone_size: .
j_call: TRBJ2-5
d_call: TRBD1
cdr3_aa: CASSLQGAGETQYF
cdr3_nt: TGTGCCAGCAGCCTACAGGGGGCCGGGGAGACCCAGTACTTC

v_call: TRBV10-2
clone_size: .
j_call: TRBJ2-1
d_call: .
cdr3_aa: CAISTRRNEQFF
cdr3_nt: TGCGCCATCTCGACACGACGGAATGAGCAGTTCTTC

v_call: TRBV6-5
clone_size: .
j_call: TRBJ1-1
d_call: .
cdr3_aa: CEAAIGRLNTEAFF
cdr3_nt: TGTGAGGCGGCGATAGGGAGGCTTAACACTGAAGCTTTCTTT

v_call: TRBV19
clone_size: .
j_call: TRBJ2-2
d_call: TRBD2
cdr3_aa: CASSMGGLAGLTNTGELFF
cdr3_nt: TGTGCCAGTAGTATGGGAGGACTAGCGGGATTAACGAACACCGGGGAGCTGTTTTTT

v_call: TRBV6-4
clone_size: .
j_call: TRBJ2-2
d_call: TRBD1
cdr3_aa: CASSETGGDTGELFF
cdr3_nt: TGTGCCAGCAGTGAGACAGGGGGGGACACCGGGGAGCTGTTTTTT

v_call: TRBV6-1
clone_size: .
j_call: TRBJ2-5
d_call: .
cdr3_aa: CASSGSVPLYQETQYF
cdr3_nt: TGTGCCAGCAGTGGAAGCGTCCCTTTGTACCAAGAGACCCAGTACTTC

v_call: TRBV6-1
clone_size: .
j_call: TRBJ2-1
d_call: TRBD1
cdr3_aa: CASSGRTGKRNEQFF
cdr3_nt: TGTGCCAGCAGTGGCCGGACAGGGAAGAGGAATGAGCAGTTCTTC

v_call: TRBV18
clone_size: .
j_call: TRBJ2-5
d_call: TRBD2
cdr3_aa: CASSPPSLAGVGTQYF
cdr3_nt: TGTGCCAGCTCACCCCCGAGCCTAGCGGGAGTGGGGACCCAGTACTTC

v_call: TRBV9
clone_size: .
j_call: TRBJ2-2
d_call: .
cdr3_aa: CASSVAVHTGELFF
cdr3_nt: TGTGCCAGCAGCGTAGCGGTGCACACCGGGGAGCTGTTTTTT

v_call: TRBV9
clone_size: few
j_call: TRBJ2-3
d_call: TRBD2
cdr3_aa: CASSVKAGLTDTQYF
cdr3_nt: TGTGCCAGCAGCGTAAAAGCGGGGCTCACAGATACGCAGTATTTT

v_call: TRBV10-2
clone_size: .
j_call: TRBJ2-7
d_call: TRBD2
cdr3_aa: CASRPGLAGLLGEQYF
cdr3_nt: TGCGCCAGCAGACCGGGACTAGCGGGGTTATTAGGCGAGCAGTACTTC

v_call: TRBV9
clone_size: .
j_call: TRBJ2-2
d_call: .
cdr3_aa: CASSVAGETGELFF
cdr3_nt: TGTGCCAGCAGCGTAGCGGGAGAAACCGGGGAGCTGTTTTTT

v_call: TRBV7-6
clone_size: .
j_call: TRBJ1-6
d_call: .
cdr3_aa: CASSLATRSSYNSPLHF
cdr3_nt: TGTGCCAGCAGCTTAGCGACCCGGAGCTCCTATAATTCACCCCTCCACTTT

v_call: TRBV13
clone_size: .
j_call: TRBJ2-3
d_call: TRBD2
cdr3_aa: CASSFEAFSGRRLDTQYF
cdr3_nt: TGTGCCAGCAGCTTCGAGGCATTTAGCGGGAGACGGCTAGATACGCAGTATTTT

v_call: TRBV9
clone_size: .
j_call: TRBJ2-3
d_call: .
cdr3_aa: CASSVGPGGTDTQYF
cdr3_nt: TGTGCCAGCAGCGTAGGACCAGGGGGCACAGATACGCAGTATTTT

v_call: TRBV29-1
clone_size: .
j_call: TRBJ2-7
d_call: TRBD2
cdr3_aa: CSAGTSAYEQYF
cdr3_nt: TGCAGCGCCGGGACTAGCGCCTACGAGCAGTACTTC

v_call: TRBV11-2
clone_size: once
j_call: TRBJ1-5
d_call: .
cdr3_aa: CASSLSPAIQPQHF
cdr3_nt: TGTGCCAGCAGCTTATCCCCCGCTATTCAGCCCCAGCATTTT

v_call: TRBV5-1
clone_size: .
j_call: TRBJ2-7
d_call: TRBD1
cdr3_aa: CASSDRDRASYEQYF
cdr3_nt: TGCGCCAGCAGCGACCGGGACAGGGCCTCCTACGAGCAGTACTTC

v_call: TRBV30
clone_size: .
j_call: TRBJ2-1
d_call: .
cdr3_aa: CAWSTLIRQRSSYEQFF
cdr3_nt: TGTGCCTGGAGTACACTCATCCGGCAGCGGAGCTCCTACGAGCAGTTCTTC

v_call: TRBV6-4
clone_size: few
j_call: TRBJ2-2
d_call: .
cdr3_aa: CASSDGLAGNTGELFF
cdr3_nt: TGTGCCAGCAGTGATGGGTTGGCAGGGAACACCGGGGAGCTGTTTTTT

v_call: TRBV27
clone_size: .
j_call: TRBJ2-7
d_call: TRBD2
cdr3_aa: CASSRTSPYEQYF
cdr3_nt: TGTGCCAGCAGTCGGACTAGTCCCTACGAGCAGTACTTC

v_call: TRBV5-1
clone_size: .
j_call: TRBJ1-1
d_call: .
cdr3_aa: CASSLENSNTEAFF
cdr3_nt: TGCGCCAGCAGCTTGGAGAACTCAAACACTGAAGCTTTCTTT

v_call: TRBV6-1
clone_size: .
j_call: TRBJ2-7
d_call: .
cdr3_aa: CASLGGLPYEQYF
cdr3_nt: TGTGCCAGCCTGGGCGGACTTCCCTACGAGCAGTACTTC

v_call: TRBV12-5
clone_size: .
j_call: TRBJ2-7
d_call: TRBD1
cdr3_aa: CANGLRDRANYEQYF
cdr3_nt: TGTGCTAATGGTTTGAGGGACAGGGCAAACTACGAGCAGTACTTC

v_call: TRBV27
clone_size: .
j_call: TRBJ2-7
d_call: TRBD2
cdr3_aa: CASSLRLAERPYEQYF
cdr3_nt: TGTGCCAGCAGTCTGAGACTAGCGGAACGGCCCTACGAGCAGTACTTC

v_call: TRBV5-4
clone_size: once
j_call: TRBJ2-7
d_call: .
cdr3_aa: CASSLLRIGEQYF
cdr3_nt: TGTGCCAGCAGCTTGCTTCGAATCGGTGAGCAGTACTTC

v_call: TRBV11-2
clone_size: .
j_call: TRBJ2-5
d_call: TRBD1
cdr3_aa: CASRVPEQGARETQYF
cdr3_nt: TGTGCCAGCAGGGTACCTGAACAGGGGGCGCGAGAGACCCAGTACTTC

v_call: TRBV2
clone_size: .
j_call: TRBJ2-1
d_call: .
cdr3_aa: CAVHPILAEQFF
cdr3_nt: TGTGCCGTACACCCGATTCTGGCCGAGCAGTTCTTC

v_call: TRBV4-1
clone_size: .
j_call: TRBJ2-6
d_call: TRBD2
cdr3_aa: CASSHSAGGKGANVLTF
cdr3_nt: TGCGCCAGCAGCCATTCAGCGGGGGGGAAAGGGGCCAACGTCCTGACTTTC

v_call: TRBV5-1
clone_size: .
j_call: TRBJ2-3
d_call: TRBD1
cdr3_aa: CASSLVATGGTDTQYF
cdr3_nt: TGCGCCAGCAGCTTGGTAGCAACAGGGGGCACAGATACGCAGTATTTT

v_call: TRBV5-1
clone_size: .
j_call: TRBJ1-2
d_call: .
cdr3_aa: CASSPGSVGGYTF
cdr3_nt: TGCGCCAGCAGCCCGGGTTCTGTAGGTGGCTACACCTTC

v_call: TRBV29-1
clone_size: .
j_call: TRBJ2-7
d_call: .
cdr3_aa: CSVEERRGEQYF
cdr3_nt: TGCAGCGTTGAAGAGCGCCGGGGAGAGCAGTACTTC

v_call: TRBV30
clone_size: .
j_call: TRBJ1-5
d_call: .
cdr3_aa: CAWSVRSNQPQHF
cdr3_nt: TGTGCCTGGAGTGTCAGGAGCAATCAGCCCCAGCATTTT

v_call: TRBV30
clone_size: .
j_call: TRBJ1-2
d_call: .
cdr3_aa: CAWSSRLQGPNYGYTF
cdr3_nt: TGTGCCTGGAGCTCCAGATTACAGGGTCCGAACTATGGCTACACCTTC

v_call: TRBV7-9
clone_size: once
j_call: TRBJ2-3
d_call: TRBD2
cdr3_aa: CSSSLGLAGGNTDTQYF
cdr3_nt: TGTTCCAGCAGCTTAGGACTAGCGGGGGGAAACACAGATACGCAGTATTTT

v_call: TRBV19
clone_size: .
j_call: TRBJ2-2
d_call: TRBD2
cdr3_aa: CASSERGLSGGVTGELFF
cdr3_nt: TGTGCCAGTAGCGAACGAGGGCTTAGCGGGGGAGTCACCGGGGAGCTGTTTTTT

v_call: TRBV19
clone_size: .
j_call: TRBJ1-6
d_call: .
cdr3_aa: CASGSSYNSPLHF
cdr3_nt: TGTGCCAGTGGGAGCTCCTATAATTCACCCCTCCACTTT

v_call: TRBV7-9
clone_size: .
j_call: TRBJ2-2
d_call: TRBD2
cdr3_aa: CASRALAYTGELFF
cdr3_nt: TGTGCCAGCAGGGCACTAGCGTATACCGGGGAGCTGTTTTTT

v_call: TRBV2
clone_size: .
j_call: TRBJ2-5
d_call: TRBD2
cdr3_aa: CASTQGLAGWETQYF
cdr3_nt: TGTGCCAGCACCCAGGGACTAGCGGGCTGGGAGACCCAGTACTTC

v_call: TRBV27
clone_size: .
j_call: TRBJ2-7
d_call: .
cdr3_aa: CASSLGRASYEQYF
cdr3_nt: TGTGCCAGCAGTTTGGGCAGGGCCTCCTACGAGCAGTACTTC

v_call: TRBV6-4
clone_size: .
j_call: TRBJ1-4
d_call: TRBD1
cdr3_aa: CASSGHRTGKAQWEKLFF
cdr3_nt: TGTGCCAGCAGTGGCCACAGGACAGGGAAAGCTCAGTGGGAAAAACTGTTTTTT

v_call: TRBV5-6
clone_size: .
j_call: TRBJ2-3
d_call: .
cdr3_aa: CASSRGPDTQYF
cdr3_nt: TGTGCCAGCAGCCGGGGTCCAGATACGCAGTATTTT

v_call: TRBV19
clone_size: .
j_call: TRBJ2-3
d_call: .
cdr3_aa: CASRESTDTQYF
cdr3_nt: TGTGCCAGTAGGGAGTCTACCGATACGCAGTATTTT